Listed below are T cell receptor beta chains from one sample, sequenced in a study of T-cell memory formation after mild COVID-19. MiXCR, applied by TCRdb to the 5' RACE reads, yields one record per CDR3 protein. The table has around 80,000 distinct CDR3 sequences, approximately 15% seen once. Sequenced material: PBMCs or a T cell subset sorted from them (not recorded which). These receptors all stem from an adult woman who had mild COVID-19 (a few samples of this study predate the infection). Cell type and time point are not known. Both conserved end residues are part of each CDR3. Fields, in order: D gene, clone size, V gene, J gene, CDR3 DNA, CDR3 protein. The D gene is left open where the match is weak. Size is stated for part of the rows, as once, few or many counts, or as a class when the clone is expanded.

-	few	TRBV12-3/TRBV12-4	TRBJ2-7	TGTGCCAGCAGTTTGGGACTCTTCGAGCAGTACTTC	CASSLGLFEQYF
TRBD1	-	TRBV7-9	TRBJ2-4	TGTGCCAGCAGCTACTGGGACAGGGGAGAAAACATTCAGTACTTC	CASSYWDRGENIQYF
TRBD1	-	TRBV20-1	TRBJ2-7	TGCAGTGCCACCCATCGGACAGGAGTATTCTACGAGCAGTACTTC	CSATHRTGVFYEQYF
TRBD2	few	TRBV6-6	TRBJ2-3	TGTGCCAGCAGTTACCATAGCGGGGGGGCCGCGGATACGCAGTATTTT	CASSYHSGGAADTQYF
TRBD2	-	TRBV11-2	TRBJ2-7	TGTGCCAGCAGCTTTTTCGGCGGGGGGGAATACGAGCAGTACTTC	CASSFFGGGEYEQYF
-	-	TRBV4-3	TRBJ2-3	TGCGCCAGCAGCCCCAATTTCAGGGCTAGCACAGATACGCAGTATTTT	CASSPNFRASTDTQYF
-	many	TRBV7-9	TRBJ2-3	TGTGCCAGCAGCGACACCTCGAAGGACACAGATACGCAGTATTTT	CASSDTSKDTDTQYF
TRBD2	-	TRBV12-3/TRBV12-4	TRBJ2-3	TGTGCCAGCAGCAAGACAGCGGGGGCCCTGGATACGCAGTATTTT	CASSKTAGALDTQYF
-	-	TRBV6-2/TRBV6-3	TRBJ2-5	TGTGCCAGCAGTTACTCGATCGAGACCCAGTACTTC	CASSYSIETQYF
-	few	TRBV9	TRBJ2-1	TGTGCCAGCAGCGCCGTTGGTCGGGGGATTAATGAGCAGTTCTTC	CASSAVGRGINEQFF
-	few	TRBV7-6	TRBJ2-1	TGTGCCAGCAGCCTTTCTCCGGGACCCGAGGGTTACAATGAGCAGTTCTTC	CASSLSPGPEGYNEQFF
TRBD1	few	TRBV7-9	TRBJ2-5	TGTGCCAGCAGCCCGGACAGGGGACAAGAGACCCAGTACTTC	CASSPDRGQETQYF
TRBD1	-	TRBV29-1	TRBJ2-7	TGCAGCGGCATGGGACAGACCTACGAGCAGTACTTC	CSGMGQTYEQYF
TRBD2	few	TRBV4-1	TRBJ2-3	TGCGCCAGCAGCCATGGGACTAGTGTCTACACTAGCACAGATACGCAGTATTTT	CASSHGTSVYTSTDTQYF
-	many	TRBV9	TRBJ2-5	TGTGCCAGCAGCACCCAAACCAGACGCCAAGAGACCCAGTACTTC	CASSTQTRRQETQYF
-	few	TRBV29-1	TRBJ1-5	TGCAGCGTTGCGGCAGGGTCAGGGCAGCCCCAGCATTTT	CSVAAGSGQPQHF
-	few	TRBV29-1	TRBJ2-7	TGCAGCGTTAAACAGGGATTGCTGGAGCAGTACTTC	CSVKQGLLEQYF
TRBD1	many	TRBV20-1	TRBJ2-3	TGCAGTGCTAGAGATACGGACAGGAGCACTAGCACAGATACGCAGTATTTT	CSARDTDRSTSTDTQYF
-	few	TRBV10-3	TRBJ2-3	TGTGCCATCAGTGAAGGTTCCACTAGATACTCAGATACGCAGTATTTT	CAISEGSTRYSDTQYF
TRBD2	many	TRBV6-5	TRBJ2-7	TGTGCCAGCCAGGAGGGGACTAGCAGTTACGAGCAGTACTTC	CASQEGTSSYEQYF
-	-	TRBV24-1	TRBJ1-1	TGTGCCACCAGTGATCCAGGGTTGAACACTGAAGCTTTCTTT	CATSDPGLNTEAFF
-	few	TRBV4-1	TRBJ2-1	TGCGCCAGCAGCCAAGTCGGGGATGAGCAGTTCTTC	CASSQVGDEQFF
-	many	TRBV4-1	TRBJ2-7	TGCGCCAGCAGCCCTCGGGGGAACGAGCAGTACTTC	CASSPRGNEQYF
-	few	TRBV6-5	TRBJ2-7	TGTGCCACCGGACAGTCCGGTTACGAGCAGTACTTC	CATGQSGYEQYF
-	few	TRBV12-3/TRBV12-4	TRBJ2-7	TGTGCCAGCAGTTTACTGGGGGGGCACTCCTACGAGCAGTACTTC	CASSLLGGHSYEQYF
-	-	TRBV29-1	TRBJ1-2	TGCAGCGTTAGAACAGGGACCTATGGCTACACCTTC	CSVRTGTYGYTF
TRBD2	many	TRBV7-9	TRBJ2-3	TGTGCCAGCAGCTTATTGGTGGGACTAGCGTTGACAGATACGCAGTATTTT	CASSLLVGLALTDTQYF
-	few	TRBV7-8	TRBJ2-1	TGTGCCAGCAGCTCGCGTGCCTCGAGGGGTAGCAATGAGCAGTTCTTC	CASSSRASRGSNEQFF
-	-	TRBV9	TRBJ2-1	TGTGCCAGCAGCGTAGTGATTGGTGGCGAGCAGTTCTTC	CASSVVIGGEQFF
TRBD2	-	TRBV20-1	TRBJ2-3	TGCAGTGGCCGACTAGCGGGGGCCTTAACTAGCACAGATACGCAGTATTTT	CSGRLAGALTSTDTQYF
TRBD1	few	TRBV7-3	TRBJ1-1	TGTGCCAGCAGCTTTTTGACAGGGGGCGGTACTGAAGCTTTCTTT	CASSFLTGGGTEAFF
TRBD2	-	TRBV7-2	TRBJ2-3	TGTGCCAGCAGCCTCGAAGCGGGAGGGCCCTCAGATACGCAGTATTTT	CASSLEAGGPSDTQYF
TRBD1	-	TRBV6-5	TRBJ2-5	TGTGCCAGCAGTGACCGACAGGGCACCGAGACCCAGTACTTC	CASSDRQGTETQYF
TRBD2	-	TRBV7-9	TRBJ2-5	TGTGCCAGCAGCTTTGGTTTCCGGCGGGAGGGGGAGACCCAGTACTTC	CASSFGFRREGETQYF
TRBD1	few	TRBV4-3	TRBJ2-1	TGCGCCAGCAGCCACGGACCCCCGGGACAGAATAACAATGAGCAGTTCTTC	CASSHGPPGQNNNEQFF
-	few	TRBV7-9	TRBJ2-7	TGTGCCAGCAGCAAAGGGGCGTACGAGCAGTACTTC	CASSKGAYEQYF
-	many	TRBV5-6	TRBJ2-3	TGTGCCAGCAGCCCTGGGGCGCCTCCGGCTGGCACAGATACGCAGTATTTT	CASSPGAPPAGTDTQYF
TRBD2	-	TRBV19	TRBJ2-3	TGTGCCAGTAGTGCAGGAGCTAGCGGACGCACAGATACGCAGTATTTT	CASSAGASGRTDTQYF
-	-	TRBV10-2	TRBJ1-5	TGCGCCAGCAAGGCTGGGGGTAATCAGCCCCAGCATTTT	CASKAGGNQPQHF
-	-	TRBV15	TRBJ2-3	TGTGCCACCAGCAGAGATCGACGGGCTAGTGATACGCAGTATTTT	CATSRDRRASDTQYF
-	-	TRBV30	TRBJ2-3	TGTGCCTGGAGTGTAGCCACAGATACGCAGTATTTT	CAWSVATDTQYF
-	-	TRBV9	TRBJ1-3	TGTGCCAGCAGCGAAGAAACAGGGTCTGGAAACACCATATATTTT	CASSEETGSGNTIYF
TRBD2	-	TRBV29-1	TRBJ2-7	TGCAGCGCCGAGACTAGCGGGAGGCTCTACGAGCAGTACTTC	CSAETSGRLYEQYF
-	few	TRBV7-8	TRBJ2-3	TGTGCCAGCAGCAATCTAGCACCTCGCACAGATACGCAGTATTTT	CASSNLAPRTDTQYF
TRBD2	-	TRBV6-6	TRBJ2-5	TGTGCCAGCAGTTACTCGCACGGTCCCCCTAGCGGGATCCAAGAGACCCAGTACTTC	CASSYSHGPPSGIQETQYF
-	-	TRBV7-9	TRBJ1-5	TGTGCCGGCAGCTTAGCCCTGGTGAATGGCAATCAGCCCCAGCATTTT	CAGSLALVNGNQPQHF
TRBD1	few	TRBV5-1	TRBJ2-3	TGCGCCAGCAGCTTGGCCGGACAGGGGGCTGGAGATACGCAGTATTTT	CASSLAGQGAGDTQYF
TRBD1	-	TRBV5-1	TRBJ2-7	TGCGCCAGCAGCAGTTGGACAGGGGGAGACTACGAGCAGTACTTC	CASSSWTGGDYEQYF
-	few	TRBV20-1	TRBJ2-5	TGCAGTGCTAGAGCCCGACACCAGATTCAAGAGACCCAGTACTTC	CSARARHQIQETQYF
-	few	TRBV29-1	TRBJ2-7	TGCAGCGTCTACCCAGTGGGGGATCTCTACGAGCAGTACTTC	CSVYPVGDLYEQYF